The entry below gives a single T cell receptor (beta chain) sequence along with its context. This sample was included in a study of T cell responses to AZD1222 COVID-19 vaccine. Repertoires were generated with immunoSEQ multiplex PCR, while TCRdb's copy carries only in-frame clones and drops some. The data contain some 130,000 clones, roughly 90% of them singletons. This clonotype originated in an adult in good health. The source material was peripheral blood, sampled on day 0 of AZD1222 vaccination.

CDR3 nucleotide sequence: TGCGCCAGCAGCCGCAGGGCAGGGGCTAACACCGGGGAGCTGTTTTTT. Translating it yields CASSRRAGANTGELFF. V gene TRBV5-1 combines with J gene TRBJ2-2, with D possibly being TRBD1 (6 bases). The germline V gene has CDR1 SGHRS and CDR2 YFSETQ. V was clipped by 4 bases and J by 2 bases, with 15 bases between them. The CDR3 loop spans 16 amino acids. The entire variable domain, with the rest obtained from reference TRBV5-1 and TRBJ2-2, is as follows: KAGVTQTPRYLIKTRGQQVTLSCSPISGHRSVSWYQQTPGQGLQFLFEYFSETQRNKGNFPGRFSGRQFSNSRSEMNVSTLELGDSALYLCASSRRAGANTGELFFGEGSRLTVL.